Each of the 18 T cell receptor beta chains below was sequenced from the same sample in a study of identical twins. TCRdb fed the 5' RACE reads into MiXCR, producing one record per CDR3 protein. Among a few hundred thousand distinct CDR3 sequences listed, 9% to 10% were seen once. The same sample was also used in a study of yellow fever vaccine responses in identical twins.

Sequenced: PBMCs. The receptors were sampled from a woman under 30 in good health.

This clonotype was detected ten times or more. The chain has TRBV29-1 and TRBJ2-3; D is undetermined. In germline, CDR1 is SQVTM, CDR2 ANQGSEA. Trimming stripped 6 bases from V and 4 bases from J, with 11 bases between. This CDR3 is built from 12 residues. The CDR3 here is CSVLPNPDTQYF. The CDR3 nucleotides are TGCAGCGTCCTCCCGAACCCAGATACGCAGTATTTT.

Ten or more counts support this clonotype. The CDR3 protein is CASSLNLITGELFF. Here the CDR3 DNA reads TGTGCCAGCAGTTTGAATTTAATCACCGGGGAGCTGTTTTTT. The chain employs TRBV27 and TRBJ2-2; no clear D gene. The CDR3 extends over 14 amino acids. Germline values: CDR1 MNHEY, CDR2 SMNVEV (reference sequence). V was trimmed by 3 bases and J by 4 bases, leaving 9 bases between them.

The sample holds a few counts of this clonotype. This rearrangement joins TRBV7-2 to TRBJ2-1, with D perhaps TRBD2 (6 bases). The CDR3 has 16 residues. Looked up from germline, CDR1 is SGHTA and CDR2 is FQGNSA. Trimming shortened V by 5 bases and J by 10 bases, and 24 bases separated the two germline ends. The CDR3 DNA follows: TGTGCCAGCAGCCGCGAACTAGGTTATTCGGGGAGGGAGCAGTTCTTC. It yields the protein CASSRELGYSGREQFF.

The J gene is TRBJ2-5, the V gene TRBV7-2; D is unclear. The length of the CDR3 is 12 residues. Germline CDR1 reads SGHTA; CDR2 reads FQGNSA. Trimming left V 5 bases short and J 4 bases short, with 8 bases between. CDR3 bases: TGTGCCAGCAGCAAACAGACAGAGACCCAGTACTTC. It codes for CASSKQTETQYF.

This clonotype was counted between two and nine times. This sequence joins TRBV20-1 and TRBJ2-2; no clear D. The V end lost 4 bases, the J end lost 1 base, and 4 bases lay between the germline ends. The CDR3 covers 12 residues. The V gene's germline CDR1 is DFQATT and CDR2 SNEGSKA (reference sequence). The CDR3 DNA reads TGCAGTGCTAATGAGAACACCGGGGAGCTGTTTTTT. As protein: CSANENTGELFF.

This clonotype was detected only a few times. J is TRBJ2-1 and V is TRBV6-1; no clear D gene. Per the germline V gene, CDR1 is MNHNS and CDR2 is SASEGT. CDR3 length: 14 residues. Between the trimmed V and J ends, which lost 6 bases and 0 bases, there was a span of 9 bases. Here the CDR3 reads CASSLINSYNEQFF. Written as DNA, the CDR3 is TGTGCCAGCAGCCTTATAAACTCCTACAATGAGCAGTTCTTC.

At least ten counts were recorded for this clonotype. The V gene is TRBV4-2, the J gene TRBJ2-3; the match to TRBD2 covers 7 bases. The germline V gene encodes CDR1 LGHNA and CDR2 YNFKEQ. J gave up 4 bases and V 1 base, and 8 bases lay outside the gene matches. This CDR3 has 16 residues. The CDR3 bases are TGTGCCAGCAGCCAAGGGGCGGGAGTAGGGGCAGATACGCAGTATTTT. Amino acid sequence: CASSQGAGVGADTQYF.

The table lists this clonotype with a few counts. This rearrangement joins TRBV20-1 to TRBJ1-1; possibly TRBD1 for D (6 bases). CDR3 length equals 15 residues. The germline gives CDR1 DFQATT, CDR2 SNEGSKA (reference sequence). The CDR3 protein is CSAQILQGRNTEAFF. The DNA of the CDR3 is TGCAGCGCCCAGATTTTACAGGGTAGGAACACTGAAGCTTTCTTT.

This clonotype has ten or more counts. This sequence joins TRBV4-1 and TRBJ1-1, with 8 bases fitting TRBD1. Germline V CDR1 and CDR2: MGHRA, YSYEKL. This CDR3 spans 14 amino acids. Unmatched junction bases numbered 5, after V lost 4 bases and J lost 4 bases. The CDR3 here is CASSPGQGGTEAFF. CDR3 sequence (DNA): TGCGCCAGCAGCCCCGGACAGGGTGGCACTGAAGCTTTCTTT.

In DNA form, the CDR3 reads TGTGCCAGCAGGGGGGCCCTCCTCTACAATGAGCAGTTCTTC. Protein product: CASRGALLYNEQFF. This sequence joins TRBV7-8 and TRBJ2-1; possibly TRBD1 for D (6 bases). The CDR3 is 14 amino acids. Trimming took 6 bases from V and 3 from J, leaving 12 bases between them. The germline V gene encodes CDR1 SGHVS and CDR2 FQNEAQ.

This clonotype appeared a few times. The chain has TRBV2 and TRBJ2-7; the D is unclear. V dropped 7 bases and J dropped 0 bases, with 13 bases sitting between them. There are 14 residues in the CDR3. Germline assignment: CDR1 SNHLY and CDR2 FYNNEI. This chain's CDR3 is CASKDGISSYEQYF. The CDR3 DNA reads as TGTGCCAGCAAGGACGGAATCAGCTCCTACGAGCAGTACTTC.

This clonotype was seen a few times. The chain recombines TRBV5-1 with TRBJ2-6; D is uncertain. The CDR3 runs to 16 residues. Per the germline V gene, CDR1 is SGHRS and CDR2 is YFSETQ. V shed 0 bases and J shed 2 bases, with 9 bases lying between them. In DNA form, the CDR3 reads TGCGCCAGCAGCTTGGCCGTAAGGGCTGGGGCCAACGTCCTGACTTTC. It translates to CASSLAVRAGANVLTF.

This clonotype showed up many times. CDR3 bases: TGTGCCAGCAGCTTAGGCTTGCGGGAGACCCAGTACTTC. The encoded protein is CASSLGLRETQYF. The chain links TRBV13 to TRBJ2-5; the D is unclear. The CDR3 runs 13 residues. Trimming pared 0 bases from V and 5 bases from J, leaving 7 bases between. Germline CDR1 reads PRHDT; CDR2 reads FYEKMQ (reference sequence).

The CDR3 loop is CASKTQGLSSYEQYF. Written as DNA, the CDR3 is TGTGCCAGCAAGACACAGGGCCTCAGCTCCTACGAGCAGTACTTC. The rearrangement uses TRBV2 and TRBJ2-7; D may be TRBD1 (6 bases). CDR1 and CDR2 (germline): SNHLY, FYNNEI. CDR3 size: 15 residues. V shed 7 bases and J shed 0 bases, with 16 bases lying between them.

This clonotype was counted a few times. This chain uses TRBV24-1 with TRBJ2-1, with D maybe TRBD1 (6 bases). CDR3 length: 16 residues. The germline V gene encodes CDR1 KGHDR and CDR2 SFDVKD. Trimming shortened V by 4 bases and J by 0 bases, and 12 bases separated the two germline ends. This chain's CDR3 is CATSDSRGSSYNEQFF. CDR3 coding DNA: TGTGCCACCAGTGACAGCAGGGGAAGCTCCTACAATGAGCAGTTCTTC.

This clonotype was seen a handful of times. The chain recombines TRBV19 with TRBJ2-1, with TRBD2 identical over 9 bases. V gave up 3 bases and J gave up 3 bases; unmatched junction bases: 6. CDR1 is LNHDA and CDR2 is SQIVND in the germline V gene (reference sequence). CDR3 length equals 16 residues. CDR3 DNA: TGTGCCAGTAGTATGAGCCTAGCGGGATACTACAATGAGCAGTTCTTC. Its translation is CASSMSLAGYYNEQFF. The full variable domain, with the rest looked up from reference TRBV19 and TRBJ2-1, is DGGITQSPKYLFRKEGQNVTLSCEQNLNHDAMYWYRQDPGQGLRLIYYSQIVNDFQKGDIAEGYSVSREKKESFPLTVTSAQKNPTAFYLCASSMSLAGYYNEQFFGPGTRLTVL.

This clonotype was counted a few times. V and J are TRBV29-1 and TRBJ1-2, with D possibly being TRBD1 (5 bases). The CDR3 consists of 10 residues. V gave up 4 bases and J gave up 7 bases, with 7 bases separating them. In germline, CDR1 is SQVTM, CDR2 ANQGSEA. CDR3 sequence: CSVAGTGYTF. Written as DNA, the CDR3 is TGCAGCGTTGCAGGGACTGGCTACACCTTC.

This clonotype was found many times. The J gene is TRBJ1-2, the V gene TRBV28; no firm D call. From germline, CDR1 is MDHEN and CDR2 SYDVKM. Trimming stripped 3 bases from V and 0 bases from J, with 17 bases between. This CDR3 region has 17 residues. This chain's CDR3 is CASSFGVGRPTNYGYTF. CDR3 bases: TGTGCCAGCAGTTTCGGCGTCGGCAGGCCTACTAACTATGGCTACACCTTC.